The next 19 T cell receptor beta chains were all read from a single sample in a study of tumor-infiltrating lymphocytes in glioblastoma multiforme. Multiple V-beta primers and a C-beta primer amplified TCRB from RNA. TCRdb re-derived calls from the multiplex PCR reads in MiXCR, one entry per CDR3 protein. This sample has around 30,000 distinct CDR3 sequences, with 50% to 75% found just once. The sequenced material came from brain tumor tissue. The receptors were sampled from a male donor with glioblastoma.

Worth noting for this clonotype: A much larger clone is a single base away; this may be a read error. The chain links TRBV28 to TRBJ2-7, with a weak D call TRBD1 (6 bases). Germline assignment: CDR1 MDHEN and CDR2 SYDVKM. The CDR3 totals 13 residues. The CDR3 DNA reads as TGTGCCAGCGCCGAGACAGGAGCCTACGAGAAGTACTTC. Residues: CASAETGAYEKYF.

Points on this clonotype: A read error may account for a junction end that differs from germline. The genes are TRBV12-3 or TRBV12-4 and TRBJ1-2; tentative D call: TRBD1 (5 bases). The CDR3 is 13 residues long. The CDR3 reads CAGSSPGHYAYTF. The CDR3 DNA is TGTGCCGGCAGTTCCCCAGGGCACTATGCCTACACCTTC.

There are many counts of this clonotype. The chain carries TRBV6-5 and TRBJ2-2; D is undetermined. Trimming removed 4 bases from V and 0 bases from J, with 12 bases in between. Germline V gives CDR1 MNHEY, CDR2 SVGAGI. The CDR3 is made up of 16 amino acids. The CDR3 spells CASSSGRFANTGELFF. The CDR3 DNA reads as TGTGCCAGCAGTTCTGGCAGGTTCGCGAACACCGGGGAGCTGTTTTTT.

This chain links TRBV20-1 with TRBJ2-7; 9 nucleotides align to TRBD1. This CDR3 is built from 15 residues. Trimming cost V 5 bases and J 4 bases; bases outside gene matches: 12. Per germline, CDR1 DFQATT and CDR2 SNEGSKA (reference sequence). The CDR3 DNA sequence: TGCAGTGCTGCACAACCGGGACAGGGATCTTACGAGCAGTACTTC. Protein sequence: CSAAQPGQGSYEQYF.

Notes on this clonotype: This may stem from a read error, because a much larger clone lies one nucleotide away. The V call is TRBV28, the J call TRBJ1-5, with 8 positions matching TRBD1. This CDR3 is built from 16 residues. Looked up from germline, CDR1 is MDHEN and CDR2 is SYDVKM. The DNA of the CDR3 is TGTGCCAGCAGTCCCTGGACAGGGAGGTACGATCAGTCCCAGCATTTT. Translated: CASSPWTGRYDQSQHF. Supplemented by reference TRBV28 and TRBJ1-5, the full variable domain reads DVKVTQSSRYLVKRTGEKVFLECVQDMDHENMFWYRQDPGLGLRLIYFSYDVKMKEKGDIPEGYSVSREKKERFSLILESASTNQTSMYLCASSPWTGRYDQSQHFGDGTRLSIL.

As to this clonotype: The missing conserved phenylalanine or tryptophan at the end of this CDR3 makes a read error likely. This chain uses TRBV6-2 or TRBV6-3 with TRBJ1-5; 11 bases map to TRBD1. CDR3 size: 15 residues. Germline V lookup: CDR1 MNHEY, CDR2 SVGEGT. The CDR3 coding sequence is TGTGCCGGCAGAGCCGGGACAGGGGGTTATCAGCCCCAGCATTAT. Its protein is CAGRAGTGGYQPQHY.

J is TRBJ1-1 and V is TRBV29-1; D gene uncertain. Trimming removed 8 bases from V and 5 bases from J, with 12 bases in between. Germline CDR1 is SQVTM and CDR2 is ANQGSEA. The CDR3 contains 11 residues. CDR3 protein: CSTSGDTEAFF. In DNA form, the CDR3 reads TGCAGCACTTCTGGGGATACTGAAGCTTTCTTT.

This clonotype was detected ten times or more. The genes are TRBV7-9 and TRBJ2-3; no clear D. Germline assignment: CDR1 SEHNR and CDR2 FQNEAQ (reference sequence). The V end lost 3 bases, the J end lost 2 bases, and 6 bases lay between the germline ends. The CDR3 consists of 13 residues. In DNA, the CDR3 is TGTGCCAGCAGCTTTTTCGACACAGATACGCAGTATTTT. Protein sequence: CASSFFDTDTQYF.

This clonotype was observed many times. The chain joins TRBV11-2 to TRBJ2-7; D possibly corresponds to TRBD2 (7 bases). This CDR3 is built from 15 residues. V was cut by 0 bases and J by 2 bases, with 11 bases left in between. Germline V gene lookup returns CDR1 SGHAT and CDR2 FQNNGV. The CDR3 DNA reads TGTGCCAGCAGCTTAGAGGGGGCGGGAGCCTACGAGCAGTACTTC. It yields the protein CASSLEGAGAYEQYF.

This clonotype is judged medium-sized (0.01 to 0.1%). V gene TRBV11-3 combines with J gene TRBJ1-5, with D possibly TRBD1 on 5 matching bases. Germline lookup yields CDR1 SGHNT and CDR2 YENEEA. Trimming left V 4 bases short and J 8 bases short, with 27 bases between. The CDR3 is 18 amino acids. Here the CDR3 reads CASSSERTEGPRREPQHF. The DNA of the CDR3 is TGTGCCAGCAGCTCAGAACGAACAGAAGGGCCCCGCAGGGAGCCCCAGCATTTT.

As for this clonotype: One end of the junction does not line up with germline, which may come from a read error. The rearrangement joins TRBV20-1 to TRBJ1-5, with D unresolved. The CDR3 runs to 16 residues. Germline CDR1 is DFQATT and CDR2 is SNEGSKA (reference sequence). The CDR3 DNA is TGCAATGCTAGAGATATGGAAAGGGTTCTCAATCAGCCCCAGCATTTT. The encoded protein is CNARDMERVLNQPQHF.

In the case of this clonotype: This is likely a read error, given that the CDR3 carries no conserved phenylalanine or tryptophan at its end. V is TRBV5-1 and J is TRBJ2-7; D is uncertain. This CDR3 has 14 residues. Germline CDR1 reads SGHRS; CDR2 reads YFSETQ. CDR3 in amino acids: CASGLVGIEDEQYL. CDR3 in DNA: TGCGCCAGCGGCTTGGTAGGGATTGAGGACGAGCAGTACCTC.

The chain has TRBV20-1 and TRBJ2-6; 10 positions match TRBD2. The length of the CDR3 is 16 residues. Germline assignment: CDR1 DFQATT and CDR2 SNEGSKA (reference sequence). J gave up 1 base and V 8 bases, and 8 bases lay outside the gene matches. The CDR3 region is CSTRPAGGSGANVLTF. CDR3 DNA: TGCAGTACCAGACCAGCGGGAGGGTCTGGGGCCAACGTCCTGACTTTC.

About this clonotype itself: Mismatch with germline at one junction end may stem from a read error. The chain is built from TRBV29-1 and TRBJ1-1; D gene ambiguous. This CDR3 comprises 11 residues. The V gene's germline CDR1 is SQVTM and CDR2 ANQGSEA. CDR3 bases: TGCAGCGTTGAGTGGAACACTGGAGCTTTCTTT. Its translation: CSVEWNTGAFF.

In the case of this clonotype: The conserved phenylalanine or tryptophan is not found at the CDR3 terminus, so this likely reflects a read error. CDR3 residues: CASNETGAGADTQYL. CDR3 DNA sequence: TGCGCCAGCAATGAGACAGGGGCCGGGGCAGATACGCAGTATTTG. The V gene is TRBV10-2, the J gene TRBJ2-3; TRBD1 matches at 8 bases. This CDR3 spans 15 amino acids. Germline V lookup: CDR1 WSHSY, CDR2 SAAADI.

As concerns this clonotype: A single base separates this from a much larger clone, so it may be a read error. The chain has TRBV5-1 and TRBJ2-5; tentative D call: TRBD2 (5 bases). Germline assignment: CDR1 SGHRS and CDR2 YFSETQ. The CDR3 length is 14 residues. CDR3 DNA sequence: TGCGCCAGCAGCTTGGGGCTAGCCCAAGAGAGCCAGTACTTC. Protein: CASSLGLAQESQYF.

The genes are TRBV14 and TRBJ2-3; 8 nucleotides line up with TRBD2. Germline values: CDR1 SGHDN, CDR2 FVKESK. The CDR3 totals 16 residues. CDR3 in amino acids: CARSPRTSKGSDTQYF. CDR3 nucleotide sequence: TGTGCTAGAAGCCCCCGGACTAGCAAGGGTTCAGATACGCAGTATTTT.

This clonotype was observed at least ten times. The CDR3 sequence: CAWSVRELVQFF. DNA for the CDR3: TGTGCCTGGAGTGTACGTGAATTGGTGCAGTTCTTC. The chain has TRBV30 and TRBJ2-1; D is unclear. The CDR3 sequence is 12 residues long. Per the germline V gene, CDR1 is GTSNPN and CDR2 is SVGIG (reference sequence). Trimming stripped 0 bases from V and 12 bases from J, with 12 bases between. The full variable domain, in which reference TRBV30 and TRBJ2-1 provide the parts outside the CDR3, is SQTIHQWPATLVQPVGSPLSLECTVEGTSNPNLYWYRQAAGRGLQLLFYSVGIGQISSEVPQNLSASRPQDRQFILSSKKLLLSDSGFYLCAWSVRELVQFFGPGTRLTVL.

As to this clonotype: Its ends do not fully match the called genes, so a read error is possible. This chain links TRBV29-1 with TRBJ2-1; the D gene is possibly TRBD2 (6 bases). Germline V gene sequence: CDR1 SQVTM, CDR2 ANQGSEA. The length of the CDR3 is 13 residues. CDR3 sequence reads: CSYSAGSYNEQFF. In DNA, the CDR3 is TGCAGCTATTCAGCGGGCTCATACAACGAGCAGTTCTTC.